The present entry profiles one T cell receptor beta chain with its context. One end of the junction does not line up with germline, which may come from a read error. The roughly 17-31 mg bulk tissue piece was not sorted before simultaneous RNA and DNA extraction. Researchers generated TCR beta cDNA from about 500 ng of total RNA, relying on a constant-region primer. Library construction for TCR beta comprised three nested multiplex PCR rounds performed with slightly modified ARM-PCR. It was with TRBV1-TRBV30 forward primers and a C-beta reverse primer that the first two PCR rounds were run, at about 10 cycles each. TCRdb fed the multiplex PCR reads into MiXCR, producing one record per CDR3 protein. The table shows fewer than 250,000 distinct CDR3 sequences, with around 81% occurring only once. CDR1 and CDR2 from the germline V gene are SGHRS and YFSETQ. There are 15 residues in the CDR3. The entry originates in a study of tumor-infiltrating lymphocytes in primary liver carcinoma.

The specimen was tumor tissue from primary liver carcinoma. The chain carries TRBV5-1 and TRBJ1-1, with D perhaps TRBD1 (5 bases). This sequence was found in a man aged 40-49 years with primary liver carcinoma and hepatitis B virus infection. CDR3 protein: CASSALAGSNIEAFF. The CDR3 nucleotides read TGCGCCAGCAGCGCCCTGGCAGGGAGCAACATTGAAGCTTTCTTC.